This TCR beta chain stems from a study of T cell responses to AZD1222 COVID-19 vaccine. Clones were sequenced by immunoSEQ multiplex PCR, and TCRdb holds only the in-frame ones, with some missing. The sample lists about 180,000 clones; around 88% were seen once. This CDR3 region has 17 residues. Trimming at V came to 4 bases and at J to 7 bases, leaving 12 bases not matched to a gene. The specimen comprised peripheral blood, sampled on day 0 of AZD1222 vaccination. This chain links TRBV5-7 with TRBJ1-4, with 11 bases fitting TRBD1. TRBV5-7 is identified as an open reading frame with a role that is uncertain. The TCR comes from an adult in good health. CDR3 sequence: CASSPPPGTGGSEKLFF. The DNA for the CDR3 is TGTGCCAGCAGCCCACCCCCCGGGACAGGGGGTAGTGAAAAACTGTTTTTT.